These 31 T cell receptor beta chains were all obtained from the same sample, sequenced in a study of Graves' ophthalmopathy and Graves' hyperthyroidism. RNA transcripts provided the template for amplifying TCR beta CDR3 regions. RT-PCR in the first round used HTBI primers; a second-round multiplex PCR followed. Each CDR3 protein is one row after TCRdb ran MiXCR on the multiplex PCR reads. Here the sample spans about 400,000 distinct CDR3 sequences, around 20% being singletons. Material for sequencing was peripheral blood. The receptors derive from a woman aged 18-29 years with Graves' ophthalmopathy.

Ten or more counts support this clonotype. The CDR3 DNA sequence: TGCGCCAGCAGCTCCCAGCCCATAGAGACCCAGTACTTC. Its protein is CASSSQPIETQYF. The chain is built from TRBV5-1 and TRBJ2-5; D uncertain. The CDR3 runs to 13 residues. CDR1 and CDR2 from the germline V gene are SGHRS and YFSETQ. Trimming left V 3 bases short and J 4 bases short, with 10 bases between.

This clonotype was observed a handful of times. V gene TRBV12-3 or TRBV12-4 combines with J gene TRBJ1-5, with TRBD1 matching over 11 bases. The junction had 6 bases not matched to a gene; V was cut back by 5 bases and J by 6 bases. There are 15 residues in the CDR3. The CDR3 protein is CASSRTGGHFQPQHF. The DNA for the CDR3 is TGTGCCAGCAGTCGGACAGGGGGCCATTTTCAGCCCCAGCATTTT.

This clonotype was detected many times. This sequence joins TRBV6-1 and TRBJ2-5; 12 bases are a match to TRBD2. With 5 bases clipped from V and 7 bases from J, the junction kept 14 bases outside the gene matches. This CDR3 is built from 17 residues. Germline lookup yields CDR1 MNHNS and CDR2 SASEGT. The CDR3 DNA follows: TGTGCCAGCAGTCCCTCTAGGCCTAGCGGGGGGGCGGGGACCCAGTACTTC. Translated, it gives CASSPSRPSGGAGTQYF.

This clonotype was recorded at least ten times. V and J are TRBV5-1 and TRBJ1-1, with a tentative D call TRBD1 (5 bases). Germline loops: CDR1 SGHRS, CDR2 YFSETQ. The germline V and J ends were trimmed by 3 bases and 1 base, with 16 bases remaining between them. The length of the CDR3 is 16 residues. CDR3 sequence (DNA): TGCGCCAGCAGCTCCCTCCGCCAGGGCACGAACACTGAAGCTTTCTTT. Translated, it gives CASSSLRQGTNTEAFF.

This clonotype has a count of ten or more. The J gene is TRBJ1-2, the V gene TRBV5-1, with 7 bases aligning to TRBD1. The germline V gene has CDR1 SGHRS and CDR2 YFSETQ. The CDR3 has 13 amino acids. J gave up 4 bases and V 3 bases, and 3 bases lay outside the gene matches. CDR3 sequence (DNA): TGCGCCAGCAGCTACCGGGACAGCTATGGCTACACCTTC. Its translation is CASSYRDSYGYTF.

This clonotype came up many times. Here the CDR3 DNA reads TGTGCCAGCTGGTTAAGGGTTTATGGCTACACCTTC. Translated, it gives CASWLRVYGYTF. The V call is TRBV28, the J call TRBJ1-2; unclear D gene. Germline V gives CDR1 MDHEN, CDR2 SYDVKM. Trimming removed 8 bases from V and 5 bases from J, with 12 bases in between. This CDR3 has 12 amino acids.

This clonotype was observed many times. The chain carries TRBV19 and TRBJ1-6, with D hard to call. The CDR3 extends over 17 amino acids. Germline CDR1 is LNHDA and CDR2 is SQIVND (reference sequence). V was trimmed by 2 bases and J by 7 bases, leaving 18 bases between them. CDR3 DNA: TGTGCCAGTAGTATATTGGCCGGCACCTTGGGGAATTCACCCCTCCACTTT. Its translation: CASSILAGTLGNSPLHF.

The rearrangement uses TRBV6-5 and TRBJ2-7, with 9 bases identical to TRBD2. The CDR3 covers 14 residues. The J segment lost 5 bases and the V segment lost 8 bases, leaving 10 bases of the junction unmatched. Germline V lookup: CDR1 MNHEY, CDR2 SVGAGI. CDR3 coding DNA: TGTGCCAGCGGTTGGCGGGGGGGTCGGGACGAGCAGTACTTC. This sequence encodes CASGWRGGRDEQYF.

This clonotype was seen ten or more times. V is TRBV20-1 and J is TRBJ1-2; D unresolved. The CDR3 length is 12 residues. The germline CDR1 and CDR2 sequences are DFQATT and SNEGSKA (reference sequence). Trimming took 7 bases from V and 8 from J, leaving 17 bases between them. CDR3 DNA sequence: TGCAGTGGTCATGAAGGGCCCAAAGGCTACACCTTC. Its translation: CSGHEGPKGYTF.

This clonotype was counted many times. CDR3 coding DNA: TGTGCCAGCAGTTTCCTCGGGATTAATAATTCACCCCTCCACTTT. It is translated as CASSFLGINNSPLHF. V is TRBV27 and J is TRBJ1-6; D gene ambiguous. Trimming left V 3 bases short and J 5 bases short, with 11 bases between. Germline V gene sequence: CDR1 MNHEY, CDR2 SMNVEV (reference sequence). The CDR3 contains 15 residues.

In this sample, this clonotype turned up many times. CDR3: CASSGPGYEQYF. CDR3 nucleotide sequence: TGTGCCAGCTCAGGACCAGGCTACGAGCAGTACTTC. This chain joins TRBV18 and TRBJ2-7; D not resolved. This CDR3 has 12 amino acids. Looked up from germline, CDR1 is KGHSH and CDR2 is LQKENI. The V and J ends lost 5 bases and 3 bases respectively, with 8 bases between them.

This clonotype was observed a few times. J is TRBJ1-1 and V is TRBV5-1; 7 nucleotides line up with TRBD1. The CDR3 has 13 amino acids. V shed 0 bases, J shed 7 bases, and the junction held 3 bases outside the gene matches. Germline values: CDR1 SGHRS, CDR2 YFSETQ. The chain's CDR3 is CASSLDAGGEAFF. Written as DNA, the CDR3 is TGCGCCAGCAGCTTGGATGCAGGGGGTGAAGCTTTCTTT.

This clonotype came up many times. The genes are TRBV29-1 and TRBJ2-7; unclear D gene. The CDR3 runs to 12 residues. Germline V gene data show CDR1 as SQVTM and CDR2 as ANQGSEA. Trimming took 5 bases from V and 2 from J, leaving 10 bases between them. CDR3 protein: CSVSLGTYEQYF. CDR3 DNA: TGCAGCGTTTCTTTAGGGACCTACGAGCAGTACTTC.

The CDR3 loop reads CASSFRGTLSYEQYF. CDR3 bases: TGTGCCAGCAGTTTTCGAGGGACACTCTCCTACGAGCAGTACTTC. The chain employs TRBV27 and TRBJ2-7, with a possible D match to TRBD1 (6 bases). V lost 3 bases and J 0 bases, leaving 12 bases between the germline ends. This CDR3 comprises 15 residues. Germline V lookup: CDR1 MNHEY, CDR2 SMNVEV (reference sequence).

Only a few counts were recorded for this clonotype. The J gene is TRBJ2-7, the V gene TRBV10-3; the D gene is possibly TRBD1 (6 bases). The CDR3 has 14 amino acids. The V end was cut by 3 bases, the J end by 2 bases, with 11 bases between. Germline CDR1 is ENHRY and CDR2 is SYGVKD. CDR3 sequence reads: CAISDSGQAYEQYF. As DNA, the CDR3 is TGTGCCATCAGTGATTCGGGACAAGCCTACGAGCAGTACTTC.

In this sample, this clonotype turned up many times. The rearrangement joins TRBV12-3 or TRBV12-4 to TRBJ1-6; TRBD1 agrees at 7 bases. The CDR3 spans 14 residues. V was clipped by 2 bases and J by 10 bases; unmatched bases: 5. Here the CDR3 reads CASSLTEQGSPLHF. The CDR3 region has the DNA TGTGCCAGCAGTTTAACCGAACAGGGGTCACCCCTCCACTTT.

Ten or more counts support this clonotype. The chain is built from TRBV7-8 and TRBJ2-5; tentatively, D is TRBD2 (5 bases). This CDR3 is built from 14 residues. V was trimmed by 1 base and J by 5 bases, leaving 11 bases between them. Looked up from germline, CDR1 is SGHVS and CDR2 is FQNEAQ. The CDR3 DNA sequence: TGTGCCAGCAGCTTAGGAGGGTCGCGGGAGACCCAGTACTTC. Amino acid sequence: CASSLGGSRETQYF. The full variable domain, with the rest looked up from reference TRBV7-8 and TRBJ2-5, is GAGVSQSPRYKVAKRGQDVALRCDPISGHVSLFWYQQALGQGPEFLTYFQNEAQLDKSGLPSDRFFAERPEGSVSTLKIQRTQQEDSAVYLCASSLGGSRETQYFGPGTRLLVL.

This clonotype was seen repeatedly, ten times or more. This chain uses TRBV2 with TRBJ1-1; D is unresolved. The germline gives CDR1 SNHLY, CDR2 FYNNEI. The CDR3 covers 14 residues. Trimming removed 8 bases from V and 3 bases from J, with 16 bases in between. In nucleotides, the CDR3 is TGTGCCAGCCTACTCGAAGGTTGGGACACTGAAGCTTTCTTT. Translated: CASLLEGWDTEAFF. Combining the CDR3 with reference TRBV2 and TRBJ1-1 gives the whole variable domain EPEVTQTPSHQVTQMGQEVILRCVPISNHLYFYWYRQILGQKVEFLVSFYNNEISEKSEIFDDQFSVERPDGSNFTLKIRSTKLEDSAMYFCASLLEGWDTEAFFGQGTRLTVV.

In nucleotides, the CDR3 is TGCAGTGCTAGAGATCGGGTGTTCGACCTCCCAGGAACCCAGTACTTC. It specifies CSARDRVFDLPGTQYF. The chain recombines TRBV20-1 with TRBJ2-5, with D uncertain. The CDR3 is made up of 16 amino acids. Trimming pared 0 bases from V and 8 bases from J, leaving 22 bases between. Germline CDR1 DFQATT, CDR2 SNEGSKA (reference sequence).

The table lists this clonotype with many counts. V gene TRBV12-3 or TRBV12-4 combines with J gene TRBJ1-2, with unresolved D. The CDR3 length is 13 residues. With 5 bases removed from V and 6 bases from J, the gap between germline ends came to 13 bases. CDR3 coding DNA: TGTGCCAGCAGTCCTGCCTGGGCAGATGGCTACACCTTC. Translated, it gives CASSPAWADGYTF.

This clonotype appeared a few times. V is TRBV28 and J is TRBJ1-1; 7 bases map to TRBD1. The CDR3 contains 14 residues. CDR1 is MDHEN and CDR2 is SYDVKM in the germline V gene. Trimming cost V 2 bases and J 11 bases; bases outside gene matches: 11. For the CDR3, the DNA is TGTGCCAGCAGTTTAGACGGCAGGGGGGTATTGGCTTTCTTT. This gives the protein CASSLDGRGVLAFF. Looking up the rest from reference TRBV28 and TRBJ1-1 gives the full variable domain: DVKVTQSSRYLVKRTGEKVFLECVQDMDHENMFWYRQDPGLGLRLIYFSYDVKMKEKGDIPEGYSVSREKKERFSLILESASTNQTSMYLCASSLDGRGVLAFFGQGTRLTVV.

This clonotype has a count of ten or more. This chain links TRBV27 with TRBJ2-7; D is ambiguous. CDR1 is MNHEY, CDR2 SMNVEV, per germline (reference sequence). The V gene lost 5 bases and the J gene lost 4 bases, with 18 bases spanning the gap. There are 15 residues in the CDR3. CDR3 coding DNA: TGTGCCAGCAGTCCTAACTTCGGTTACCAGTACGAGCAGTACTTC. It encodes CASSPNFGYQYEQYF.

This clonotype was found many times. The gene calls are TRBV6-1 and TRBJ1-5, with D hard to call. This CDR3 contains 13 residues. The germline gives CDR1 MNHNS, CDR2 SASEGT. The ends were cut back, 4 bases at V and 4 bases at J, with 8 bases in the middle. The CDR3 DNA is TGTGCCAGCAGTGGAGGACGGAATCAGCCCCAGCATTTT. Protein sequence: CASSGGRNQPQHF.

Many counts were recorded for this clonotype. CDR3 region: CASRPGAVQPQHF. The CDR3 DNA is TGTGCCAGCAGACCTGGGGCGGTTCAGCCCCAGCATTTT. The gene calls are TRBV2 and TRBJ1-5, with D tentatively TRBD1 (5 bases). Germline V gene lookup returns CDR1 SNHLY and CDR2 FYNNEI. The CDR3 has 13 residues. V dropped 6 bases and J dropped 6 bases, with 12 bases sitting between them.

This clonotype was recorded many times. The V gene is TRBV7-9, the J gene TRBJ2-5; no firm D call. The CDR3 spans 15 residues. V shed 3 bases and J shed 5 bases, with 16 bases lying between them. Germline CDR1 SEHNR, CDR2 FQNEAQ (reference sequence). CDR3 region: CASSLYLGLGETQYF. For the CDR3, the DNA is TGTGCCAGCAGCTTGTATTTAGGGTTAGGGGAGACCCAGTACTTC.

This clonotype has at least ten counts. The rearrangement links TRBV30 to TRBJ2-7, with a weak D call TRBD1 (5 bases). From germline, CDR1 is GTSNPN and CDR2 SVGIG (reference sequence). The CDR3 has 12 residues. V dropped 5 bases and J dropped 7 bases, with 15 bases sitting between them. The CDR3 nucleotides read TGTGCCTGGGCAAGACAGAGAATGGAGCAGTACTTC. As protein: CAWARQRMEQYF.

The chain uses TRBV19 and TRBJ2-7, with 11 nucleotides matching TRBD2. The CDR3 sequence is 15 residues long. Trimming removed 3 bases from V and 3 bases from J; junction bases left unmatched: 4. CDR1 is LNHDA, CDR2 SQIVND, per germline (reference sequence). The CDR3 DNA reads as TGTGCCAGTAGTATGGAGCTAGCGGGAGGCTACGAGCAGTACTTC. Translating it yields CASSMELAGGYEQYF.

This clonotype was seen at least ten times. This chain uses TRBV6-5 with TRBJ1-6; weak D call: TRBD1 (6 bases). The CDR3 is 15 amino acids. V lost 6 bases, J lost 7 bases, and 16 bases lay in between. In germline, CDR1 is MNHEY, CDR2 SVGAGI. The CDR3 loop reads CASSQGPVSNSPLHF. CDR3 DNA: TGTGCCAGCAGCCAGGGGCCGGTGAGCAATTCACCCCTCCACTTT.

This clonotype was recorded at least ten times. The chain carries TRBV7-3 and TRBJ1-5; 10 nucleotides match TRBD1. CDR3 size: 20 residues. After removal of 1 base from V and 0 bases from J, the junction contained 12 bases not matched to a gene. Germline V gene lookup returns CDR1 SGHTA and CDR2 FQGTGA. The CDR3 spells CASSLNTTGGIIDSNQPQHF. DNA for the CDR3: TGTGCCAGCAGCTTAAACACGACAGGGGGCATTATCGATAGCAATCAGCCCCAGCATTTT.

The CDR3 spells CASRREGDTEAFF. In DNA, the CDR3 is TGTGCCAGCAGACGCGAGGGAGACACTGAAGCTTTCTTT. J is TRBJ1-1 and V is TRBV6-1; D is unclear. Per germline, CDR1 MNHNS and CDR2 SASEGT. Trimming pared 6 bases from V and 3 bases from J, leaving 11 bases between. This CDR3 region has 13 residues.

This clonotype has at least ten counts. The CDR3 is CAISESAAGNQPQHF. CDR3 coding DNA: TGTGCCATCAGTGAGTCGGCTGCGGGCAATCAGCCCCAGCATTTT. This rearrangement joins TRBV10-3 to TRBJ1-5; D is ambiguous. Trimming stripped 0 bases from V and 2 bases from J, with 8 bases between. The length of the CDR3 is 15 residues. Germline V CDR1 and CDR2: ENHRY, SYGVKD.